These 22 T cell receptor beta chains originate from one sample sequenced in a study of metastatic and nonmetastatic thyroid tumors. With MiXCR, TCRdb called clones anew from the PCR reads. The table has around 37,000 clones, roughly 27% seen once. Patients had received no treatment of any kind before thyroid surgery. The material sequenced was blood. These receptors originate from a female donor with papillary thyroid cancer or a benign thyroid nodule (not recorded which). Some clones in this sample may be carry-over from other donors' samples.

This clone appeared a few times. The CDR3 sequence is CASSEPGGSYNEQFF. CDR3 in DNA: TGTGCCAGCAGTGAGCCTGGCGGGTCCTACAATGAGCAGTTCTTC. This sequence joins TRBV6-1 and TRBJ2-1, with a possible D match to TRBD2 (5 bases). The CDR3 is 15 residues long. CDR1 is MNHNS, CDR2 SASEGT, per germline. V was trimmed by 3 bases and J by 1 base, leaving 10 bases between them.

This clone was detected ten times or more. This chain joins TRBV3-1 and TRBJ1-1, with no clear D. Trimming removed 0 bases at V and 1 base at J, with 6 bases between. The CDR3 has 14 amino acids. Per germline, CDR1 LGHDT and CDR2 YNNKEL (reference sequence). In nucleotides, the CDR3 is TGTGCCAGCAGCCAAGAGGAAGGGAACACTGAAGCTTTCTTT. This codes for CASSQEEGNTEAFF.

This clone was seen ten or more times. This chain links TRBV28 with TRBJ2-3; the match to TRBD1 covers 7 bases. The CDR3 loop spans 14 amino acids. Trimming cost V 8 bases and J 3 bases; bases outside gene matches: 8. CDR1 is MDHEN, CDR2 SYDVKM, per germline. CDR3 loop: CASGNRGLTDTQYF. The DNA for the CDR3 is TGTGCCAGCGGCAACAGGGGCCTAACAGATACGCAGTATTTT.

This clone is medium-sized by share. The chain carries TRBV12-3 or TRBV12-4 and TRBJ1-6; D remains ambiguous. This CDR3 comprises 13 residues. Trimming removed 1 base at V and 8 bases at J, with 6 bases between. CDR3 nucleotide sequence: TGTGCCAGCAGTTTAGTAGTGGATTCACCCCTCCACTTT. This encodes CASSLVVDSPLHF.

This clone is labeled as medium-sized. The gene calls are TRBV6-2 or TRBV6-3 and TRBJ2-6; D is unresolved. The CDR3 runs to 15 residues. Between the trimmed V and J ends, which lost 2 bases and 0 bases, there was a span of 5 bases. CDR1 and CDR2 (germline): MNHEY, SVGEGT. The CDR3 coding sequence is TGTGCCAGCAGTTACGACACCTCTGGGGCCAACGTCCTGACTTTC. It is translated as CASSYDTSGANVLTF.

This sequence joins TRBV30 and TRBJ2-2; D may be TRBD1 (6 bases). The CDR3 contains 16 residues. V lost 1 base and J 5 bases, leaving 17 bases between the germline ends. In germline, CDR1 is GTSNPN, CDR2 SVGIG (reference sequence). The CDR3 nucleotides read TGTGCCTGGAGTGGGCGCAGGGGCCACCATACCGGGGAGCTGTTTTTT. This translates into CAWSGRRGHHTGELFF.

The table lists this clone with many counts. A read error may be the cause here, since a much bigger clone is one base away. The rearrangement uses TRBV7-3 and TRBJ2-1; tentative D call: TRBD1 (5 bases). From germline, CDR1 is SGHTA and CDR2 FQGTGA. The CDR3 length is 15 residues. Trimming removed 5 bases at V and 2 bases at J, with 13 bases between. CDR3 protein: CASSPQGYPYNEQFF. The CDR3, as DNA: TGTGCCAGCAGCCCTCAGGGTTACCCCTACAATGAGCAGTTCTTC.

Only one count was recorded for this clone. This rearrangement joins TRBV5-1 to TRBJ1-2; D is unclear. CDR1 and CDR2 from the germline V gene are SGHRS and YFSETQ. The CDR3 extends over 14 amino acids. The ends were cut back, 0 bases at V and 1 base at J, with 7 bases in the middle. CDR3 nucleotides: TGCGCCAGCAGCTTGGAAGGGTTTAACTATGGCTACACCTTC. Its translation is CASSLEGFNYGYTF.

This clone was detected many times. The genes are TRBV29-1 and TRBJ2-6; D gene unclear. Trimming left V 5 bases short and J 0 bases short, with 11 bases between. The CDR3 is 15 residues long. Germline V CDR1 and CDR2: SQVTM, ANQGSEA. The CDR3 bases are TGCAGCGTTAGTCTGGGGTCCTCTGGGGCCAACGTCCTGACTTTC. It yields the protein CSVSLGSSGANVLTF. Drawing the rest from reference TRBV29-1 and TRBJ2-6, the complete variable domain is SAVISQKPSRDICQRGTSLTIQCQVDSQVTMMFWYRQQPGQSLTLIATANQGSEATYESGFVIDKFPISRPNLTFSTLTVSNMSPEDSSIYLCSVSLGSSGANVLTFGAGSRLTVL.

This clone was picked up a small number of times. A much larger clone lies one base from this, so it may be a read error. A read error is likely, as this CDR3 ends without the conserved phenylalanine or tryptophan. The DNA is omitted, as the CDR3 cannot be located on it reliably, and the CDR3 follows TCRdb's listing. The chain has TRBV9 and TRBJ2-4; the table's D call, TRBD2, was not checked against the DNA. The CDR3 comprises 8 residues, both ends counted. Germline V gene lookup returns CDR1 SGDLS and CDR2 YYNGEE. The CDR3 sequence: CASSTQLA.

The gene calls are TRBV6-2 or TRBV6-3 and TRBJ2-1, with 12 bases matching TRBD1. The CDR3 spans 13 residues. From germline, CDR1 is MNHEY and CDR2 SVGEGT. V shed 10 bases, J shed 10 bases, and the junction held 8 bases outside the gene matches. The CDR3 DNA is TGTGCCAAAGGGACAGGGGGCAGGGTCGAGCAGTTCTTC. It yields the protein CAKGTGGRVEQFF.

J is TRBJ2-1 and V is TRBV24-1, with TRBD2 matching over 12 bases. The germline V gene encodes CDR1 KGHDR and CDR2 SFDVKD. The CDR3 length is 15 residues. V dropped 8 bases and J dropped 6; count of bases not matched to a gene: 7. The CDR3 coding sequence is TGTGCCACCATCTGTTGGACTAGCGGGACCAATGAGCAGTTCTTC. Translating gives CATICWTSGTNEQFF.

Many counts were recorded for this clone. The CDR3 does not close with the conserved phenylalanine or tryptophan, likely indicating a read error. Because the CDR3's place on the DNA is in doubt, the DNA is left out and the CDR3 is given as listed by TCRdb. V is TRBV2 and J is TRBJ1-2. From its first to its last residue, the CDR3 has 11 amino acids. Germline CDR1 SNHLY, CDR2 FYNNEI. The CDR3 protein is CASRGEGRLSA.

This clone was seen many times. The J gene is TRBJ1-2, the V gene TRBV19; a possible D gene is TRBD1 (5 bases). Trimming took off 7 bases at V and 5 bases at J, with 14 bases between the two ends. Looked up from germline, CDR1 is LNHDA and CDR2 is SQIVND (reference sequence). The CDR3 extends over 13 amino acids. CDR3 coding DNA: TGTGCCAGTACCCAGGGTCGGGGTTATGGCTACACCTTC. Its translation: CASTQGRGYGYTF.

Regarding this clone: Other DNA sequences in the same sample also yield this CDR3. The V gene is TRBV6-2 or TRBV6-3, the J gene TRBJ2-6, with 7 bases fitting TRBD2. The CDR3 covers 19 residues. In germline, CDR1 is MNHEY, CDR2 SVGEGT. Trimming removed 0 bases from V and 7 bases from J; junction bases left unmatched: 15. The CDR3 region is CASSYSGLAVGGVANVLTF. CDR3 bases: TGTGCCAGCAGTTACTCGGGGCTAGCGGTGGGTGGGGTTGCCAACGTCCTGACTTTC.

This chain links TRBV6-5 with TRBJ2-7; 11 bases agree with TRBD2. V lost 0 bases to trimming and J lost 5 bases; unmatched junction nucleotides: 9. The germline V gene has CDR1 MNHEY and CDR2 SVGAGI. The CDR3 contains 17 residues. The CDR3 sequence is CASSYSQLAGVEHEQYF. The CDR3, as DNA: TGTGCCAGCAGTTACTCCCAACTAGCGGGAGTCGAGCACGAGCAGTACTTC.

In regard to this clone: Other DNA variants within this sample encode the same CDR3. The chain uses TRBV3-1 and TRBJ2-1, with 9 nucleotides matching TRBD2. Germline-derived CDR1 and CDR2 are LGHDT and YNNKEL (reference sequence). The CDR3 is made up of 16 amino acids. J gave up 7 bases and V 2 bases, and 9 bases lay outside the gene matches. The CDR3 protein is CASSQSGAGGRNEQFF. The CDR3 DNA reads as TGTGCCAGCAGCCAATCTGGAGCGGGGGGACGAAATGAGCAGTTCTTC.

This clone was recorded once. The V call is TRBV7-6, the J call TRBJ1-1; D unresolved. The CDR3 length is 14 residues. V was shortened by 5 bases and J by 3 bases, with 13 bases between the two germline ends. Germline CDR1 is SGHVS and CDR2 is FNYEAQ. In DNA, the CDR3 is TGTGCCAGCAGCGAAGGTTGCGCCTACACTGAAGCTTTCTTT. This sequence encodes CASSEGCAYTEAFF.

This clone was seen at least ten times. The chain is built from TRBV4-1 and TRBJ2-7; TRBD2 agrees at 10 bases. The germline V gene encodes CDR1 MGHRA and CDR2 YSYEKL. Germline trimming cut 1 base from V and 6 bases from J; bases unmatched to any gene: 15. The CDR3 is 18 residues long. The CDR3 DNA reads TGCGCCAGCAGCCAAGTTTCTAGCGGGGGTACCCAGATCGGCGAGCAGTACTTC. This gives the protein CASSQVSSGGTQIGEQYF.

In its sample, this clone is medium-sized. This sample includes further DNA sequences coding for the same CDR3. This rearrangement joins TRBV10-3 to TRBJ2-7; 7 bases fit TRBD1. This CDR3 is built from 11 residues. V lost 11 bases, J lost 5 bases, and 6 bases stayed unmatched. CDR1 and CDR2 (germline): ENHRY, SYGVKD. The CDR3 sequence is CALRQGHEQYF. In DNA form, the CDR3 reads TGTGCCCTACGACAGGGCCACGAGCAGTACTTC.

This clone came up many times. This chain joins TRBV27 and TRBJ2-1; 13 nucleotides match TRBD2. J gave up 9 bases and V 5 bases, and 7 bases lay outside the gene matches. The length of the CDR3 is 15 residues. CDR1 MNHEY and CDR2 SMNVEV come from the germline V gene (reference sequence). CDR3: CASSGRTSGGLEQFF. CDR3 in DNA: TGTGCCAGCAGTGGTAGGACTAGCGGGGGCCTTGAGCAGTTCTTC.

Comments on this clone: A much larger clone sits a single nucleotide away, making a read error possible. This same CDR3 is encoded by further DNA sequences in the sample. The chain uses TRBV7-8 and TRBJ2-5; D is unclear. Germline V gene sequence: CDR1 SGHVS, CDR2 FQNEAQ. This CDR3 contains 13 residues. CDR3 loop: CASSFRFQETQHF. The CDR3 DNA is TGTGCCAGCAGCTTCCGATTTCAAGAGACACAGCACTTC.